The following is a T cell receptor (beta chain) sequence with its context. Per the study methods: For nucleated cells, counts were estimated from reference gene primer amplification. Some clones are missing from TCRdb's copy, which holds only in-frame ones; the method was immunoSEQ multiplex PCR. V, J and clone size derive from that table, while D and trimming were established from the DNA sequence. The table lists around 140,000 clones, about nine tenths of them singletons. This entry is derived from a study of blood T cell repertoires in COVID-19. Across the whole study: Spain, Italy and the United States supplied samples that represented acute and convalescent COVID-19. PBMCs, B-cell-depleted T cells, or T cells were the source of the cDNA or gDNA that made up the material.

This clonotype originated in a human donor in a cohort sampled during active COVID-19. Material: peripheral blood.

CDR3 amino acids: CASSLRAGGLSPLHF. The CDR3 bases are TGTGCCAGCAGCCTGCGGGCAGGGGGCCTTTCACCCCTCCACTTT. The chain has TRBV7-6 and TRBJ1-6; 8 bases map to TRBD1. Germline loops: CDR1 SGHVS, CDR2 FNYEAQ. This CDR3 region has 15 residues. The J segment lost 9 bases and the V segment lost 5 bases, leaving 9 bases of the junction unmatched.